These T cell receptor beta chains were read from a single sample in a study of T cells in Graves' hyperthyroidism and ophthalmopathy. TCRdb passed the multiplex PCR reads through MiXCR, listing each CDR3 protein once. There are 500,000 to 550,000 distinct CDR3 sequences in the sample; less than 25% occur only once, and 26% lies in the top ten. Sequenced input: blood. The receptor source for this set is a man aged 18-30 years with Graves' hyperthyroidism. The CDR3 runs from the conserved cysteine through the conserved F or W. A D gene is named only where the DNA matches it firmly. Clone sizes are given selectively: once, few, many, or a class where the clone is expanded.

j_call d_call v_call clone_size cdr3_nt cdr3_aa
TRBJ1-5 NA TRBV5-6 few TGTGCCAGCAGCTCCTACGTTCGGGGTGGACGGAATCAGCCCCAGCATTTT CASSSYVRGGRNQPQHF
TRBJ2-7 TRBD1 TRBV29-1 many TGCAGCGTGGAGACAGGGAGCTCCTACGAGCAGTACTTC CSVETGSSYEQYF
TRBJ2-2 NA TRBV28 many TGTGCCAGCAGTTTAACAGGGATCACCGGGGAGCTGTTTTTT CASSLTGITGELFF
TRBJ2-7 NA TRBV2 many TGTGCCAGCAGGGGATACGAGCAGTACTTC CASRGYEQYF
TRBJ1-3 NA TRBV9 few TGTGCCAGCAGCGCGACAGGTGCGAGCTCTGGAAACACCATATATTTT CASSATGASSGNTIYF
TRBJ1-1 TRBD1 TRBV12-3/TRBV12-4 NA TGTGCCAGCAGTCCACAGGGACAGGCGGACACTGAAGCTTTCTTT CASSPQGQADTEAFF
TRBJ1-5 NA TRBV5-5 few TGTGCCAGCAGCTCCCTCGGGGGGTACAATCAGCCCCAGCATTTT CASSSLGGYNQPQHF
TRBJ2-5 TRBD2 TRBV28 few TGTGCCAGCAGTTTCAACGGACTAGCGGGGCGAGAGACCCAGTACTTC CASSFNGLAGRETQYF
TRBJ1-5 TRBD1 TRBV19 few TGTGCCAGTAGGCCTCCGGGACAGGGGATTCAGCCCCAGCATTTT CASRPPGQGIQPQHF
TRBJ1-2 NA TRBV6-1 few TGTGCCAGCAGGGACCCTGCGGGTGGCTACACCTTC CASRDPAGGYTF
TRBJ2-5 NA TRBV14 few TGTGCCAGCAGCCAAGATAAGGGACCCCCCCAAGAGACCCAGTACTTC CASSQDKGPPQETQYF
TRBJ1-1 TRBD1 TRBV27 NA TGTGCCAGCAGCCAGGGGGCGGTCGGCGACACTGATGCTTTCTTT CASSQGAVGDTDAFF
TRBJ2-7 TRBD1 TRBV7-9 many TGTGCCAGCAGGGGACAGGGGAGTATCTACGAGCAGTACTTC CASRGQGSIYEQYF
TRBJ1-2 NA TRBV6-1 NA TGTGCCAGCAGTGAAGCGAGAATCTATAACTATGGCTACACCTTC CASSEARIYNYGYTF